This note documents a single TCR beta chain sequence. This clonotype has more than one count but fewer than ten. Its antigen is not yet known. Qualities for individual bases were not recorded, and no much larger clone is one base off. V is clipped by 5 bases and J by 3 bases, and the sequence between their germline boundaries is 11 bases long. From the germline V gene (reference sequence), CDR1 is DFQATT and CDR2 is SNEGSKA. Taken from cysteine to phenylalanine, the CDR3 has 12 residues. The retained sequence is limited to the CDR3, 36 bases, with the frame set at the first base. Libraries were made using 5' RACE. Instrument used: Illumina HiSeq 2500. A second PCR of 7 to 11 cycles was performed with a sample-barcoded 5' primer and a J-beta primer mix. Each TCR beta cDNA molecule received a unique molecular identifier from a template-switch 5' adaptor carrying 12 random nucleotides. Each sample yielded at least 3 million CDR3-containing paired-end reads. First-strand cDNA was synthesized from all RNA with the Mint cDNA synthesis kit, primed by a TRBC-specific oligonucleotide. Following uracil-DNA glycosylase treatment, all cDNA underwent a first 18-cycle PCR with the universal primers M1SS and BC2_uni_R. The study's own analysis went as follows. Each sample was normalized by randomly selecting 1 million high-quality reads, each carrying a distinct molecular identifier. Reads with shared molecular identifiers were discarded instead of being binned into consensus sequences. MiTCR, run with a Q25 quality threshold and the strictest error-elimination algorithm, handled CDR3 identification, clonotype clustering and error correction. A nonparametric unseen species model with Euler transformation was used to estimate lower-bound total TCR beta diversity. The public reads were run again by TCRdb, first through fastp at Q25 and then through MiXCR, and only productive beta chains were kept. CDR3 protein duplicates are merged, each entry listing the most common genes and DNA. The V and J calls shown here were made by TCRdb, not taken from the authors' results. In this sample the table shows about 730,000 distinct CDR3 sequences, roughly 43% of which occur a single time. Roughly 20% of the sample rests with the top ten.

This entry comes from a study of blood T cells in healthy people across ages (dated by TCRdb to about 2015). General notes on the study: In model experiments, template switching captured about one uniquely barcoded TCR beta cDNA molecule for every two T cells. To track age-related changes in TCR beta repertoire diversity, the study relied on deep sequencing normalized with unique cDNA molecular identifiers. Donors were grouped into four age groups: young (average approximately 15 years), middle-aged (39), aged (around 62) and long-lived (82). Donors of different ages were randomly distributed across sequencing lanes to avoid experimental bias. Using the same blood draw, the study looked at two additional independent replicas of 1 million unique cDNA reads for two donors, one aged 18 to 30 and the other aged 80 or older. Study-level results and caveats: Compared with the aged group, the long-lived group had more naive CD4+ T cells, fewer expanded clones and increased TCR diversity, suggesting age selection. Conclusive comparison of naive and antigen-experienced compartments was prevented by the profiling of bulk unsorted PBMCs. Total diversity estimates from one million sequenced T cells were considered lower bounds and underestimates. Because donor CMV infection status was unknown, age-related changes in expanded clonotypes were potentially confounded. There was a strong correlation between observed TCR beta diversity and the percentage of naive T cells measured by flow cytometry. As age increased, observed TCR beta diversity per million T cells dropped in a roughly linear way, and a significant reduction was already evident by age roughly 36.

Systemically healthy Caucasian individuals from Russia, about 38 in total and aged about 6 to 95 years, were included as donors. Roughly 10 milliliters of peripheral blood were collected from each donor into EDTA-treated Vacutainer tubes. PBMCs were isolated by Ficoll-Paque density-gradient centrifugation, with at least 7 million obtained per sample. Total RNA, at least 6 micrograms per sample, was extracted from PBMCs with Trizol reagent. The percentages of naive CD45RAhigh/CD27high T cells were determined by flow cytometry on a PBMC aliquot from every donor. The receptor's source is a woman aged 60-70 years in good health. What was sequenced was blood. The chain uses TRBV20-1 and TRBJ2-7, with the identity of the D gene unclear. The CDR3 corresponds to CSADSDRYEQYF. The DNA sequence follows: TGCAGTGCTGACTCGGACCGCTACGAGCAGTACTTC.